The subject of this entry is one T cell receptor beta chain. The record originates from a study of blood T cell repertoires in COVID-19. At the level of the study: The United States, Italy and Spain provided the acute and convalescent COVID-19 samples. The cDNA or gDNA used as material had been derived from T cells, B-cell-depleted T cells, or PBMCs.

Original processing methods: Amplification with reference gene primers provided the estimates of nucleated cell counts. The table came from immunoSEQ multiplex PCR; TCRdb's copy has only in-frame clones and leaves some out. From that table come the V and J calls and clone size; the DNA was used to work out D and trimming. The data hold 110,000 to 150,000 clones, with approximately 80% observed a single time. Germline CDR1 and CDR2: SGHNT and YYREEE (reference sequence). The ends were cut back, 4 bases at V and 5 bases at J, with 12 bases in the middle. The CDR3 totals 13 residues. The chain recombines TRBV5-4 with TRBJ1-1, with D possibly TRBD1 on 6 matching bases. This sequence originates from a woman aged 60-70 years with acute or convalescent COVID-19. Input material: peripheral blood. CDR3 nucleotides: TGTGCCAGCAGCCTTCAAGGGACAACTGAAGCTTTCTTT. It specifies CASSLQGTTEAFF.